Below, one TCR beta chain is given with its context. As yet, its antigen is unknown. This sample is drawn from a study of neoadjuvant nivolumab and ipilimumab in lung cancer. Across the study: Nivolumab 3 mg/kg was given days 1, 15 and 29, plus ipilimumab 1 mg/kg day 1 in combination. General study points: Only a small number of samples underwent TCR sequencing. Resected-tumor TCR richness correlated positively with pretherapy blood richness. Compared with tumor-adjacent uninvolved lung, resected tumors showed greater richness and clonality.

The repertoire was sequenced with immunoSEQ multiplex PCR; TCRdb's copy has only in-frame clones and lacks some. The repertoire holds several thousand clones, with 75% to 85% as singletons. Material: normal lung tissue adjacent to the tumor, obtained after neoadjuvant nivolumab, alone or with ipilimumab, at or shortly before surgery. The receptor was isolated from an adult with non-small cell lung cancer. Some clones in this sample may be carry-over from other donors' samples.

The CDR3 is CASSQGAGTSGASTDTQYF. CDR3 coding DNA: TGTGCCAGCAGCCAAGGCGCCGGGACTAGCGGAGCTAGCACAGATACGCAGTATTTT. The chain is built from TRBV4-2 and TRBJ2-3; 11 nucleotides line up with TRBD2. The CDR3 sequence is 19 residues long. The ends lost 1 base at V and 0 bases at J; junction bases unmatched: 9. Germline CDR1 LGHNA, CDR2 YNFKEQ.